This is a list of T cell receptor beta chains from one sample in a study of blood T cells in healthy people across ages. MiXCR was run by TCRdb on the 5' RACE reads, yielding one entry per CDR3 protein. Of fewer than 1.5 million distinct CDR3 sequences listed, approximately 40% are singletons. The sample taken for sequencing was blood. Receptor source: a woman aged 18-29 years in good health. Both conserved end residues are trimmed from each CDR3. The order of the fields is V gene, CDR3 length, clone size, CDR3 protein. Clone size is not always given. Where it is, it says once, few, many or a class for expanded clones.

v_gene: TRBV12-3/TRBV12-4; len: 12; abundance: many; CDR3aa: ASSSQGAGEKLF
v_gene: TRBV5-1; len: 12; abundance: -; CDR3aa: ASSQDTRNYGYT
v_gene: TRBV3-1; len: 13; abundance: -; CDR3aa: ASSQEFYRPYEQY
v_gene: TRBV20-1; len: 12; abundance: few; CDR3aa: SASLSGRSDTQY
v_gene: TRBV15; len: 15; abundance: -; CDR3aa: ATSRDGRPGTYNEQF
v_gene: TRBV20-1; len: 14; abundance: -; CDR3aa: SARDPGGSSYNEQF
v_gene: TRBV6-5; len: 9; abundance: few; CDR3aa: ASSFPGEQF
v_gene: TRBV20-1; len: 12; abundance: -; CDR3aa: SARGDSLYTEAF
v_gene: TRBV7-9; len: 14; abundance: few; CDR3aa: ASINSGRADSYEQY
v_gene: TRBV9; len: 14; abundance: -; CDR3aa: ASSPSIDHYNYGYT
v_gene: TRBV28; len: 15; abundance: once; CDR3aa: ASSPPPTVTSSYEQY
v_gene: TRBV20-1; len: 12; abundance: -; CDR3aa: SALSGPSYNEQY
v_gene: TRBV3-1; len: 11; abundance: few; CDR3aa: ASSQSTEYEQY
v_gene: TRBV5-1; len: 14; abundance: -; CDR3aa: ASSTPGGEVGETQY
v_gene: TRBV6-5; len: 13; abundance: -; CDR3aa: ASSPTSGMAYEQY
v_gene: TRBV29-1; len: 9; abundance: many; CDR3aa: SVDRGNEQF
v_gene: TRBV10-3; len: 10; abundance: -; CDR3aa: AISDWNNEQF
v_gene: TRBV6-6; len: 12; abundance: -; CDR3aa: ASGWDRGNQPQH
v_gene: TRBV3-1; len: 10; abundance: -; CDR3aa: ASSQSSEEQY
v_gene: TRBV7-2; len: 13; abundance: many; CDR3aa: ASSLDRQLSYGYT
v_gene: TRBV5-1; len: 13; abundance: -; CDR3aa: ASSPPQGRYNEQF
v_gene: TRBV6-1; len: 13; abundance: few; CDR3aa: ASTPVKGEPYEQY
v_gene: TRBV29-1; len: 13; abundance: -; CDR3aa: SLYVSGGYQETQY
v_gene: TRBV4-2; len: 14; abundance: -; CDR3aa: ASSTQTGTPFYGYT
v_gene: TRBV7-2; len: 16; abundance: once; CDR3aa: ASSLRDSPLLSNQPQH
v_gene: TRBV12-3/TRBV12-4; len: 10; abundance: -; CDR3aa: ASSLSGVELF
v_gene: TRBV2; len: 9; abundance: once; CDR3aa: GQGARTEAF
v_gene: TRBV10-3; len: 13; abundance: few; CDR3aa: AISDHGASNQPQH
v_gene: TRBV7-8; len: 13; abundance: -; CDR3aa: ASSLAGGRNTEAF
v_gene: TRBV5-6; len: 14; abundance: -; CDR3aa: ASSLRLAGRSDTQY
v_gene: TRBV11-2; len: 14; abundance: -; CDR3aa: ASSPQGYDSYNEQF
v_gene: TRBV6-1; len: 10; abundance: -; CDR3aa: ASSDPGETQY
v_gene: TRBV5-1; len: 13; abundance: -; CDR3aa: ASRGASGGTDTQY